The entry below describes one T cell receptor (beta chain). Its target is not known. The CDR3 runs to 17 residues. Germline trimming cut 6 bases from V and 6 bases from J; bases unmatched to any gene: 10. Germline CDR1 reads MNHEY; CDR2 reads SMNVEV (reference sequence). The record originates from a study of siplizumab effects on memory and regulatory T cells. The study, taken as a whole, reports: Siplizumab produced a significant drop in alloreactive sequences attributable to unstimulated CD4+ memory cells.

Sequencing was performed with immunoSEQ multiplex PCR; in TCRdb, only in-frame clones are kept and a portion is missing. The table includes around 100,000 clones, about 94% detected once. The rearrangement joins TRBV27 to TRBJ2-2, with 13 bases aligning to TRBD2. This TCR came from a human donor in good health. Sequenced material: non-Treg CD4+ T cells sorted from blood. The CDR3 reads CASSFKRLAGGAGELFF. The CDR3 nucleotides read TGTGCCAGCAGCTTCAAAAGACTAGCGGGAGGAGCCGGGGAGCTGTTTTTT.